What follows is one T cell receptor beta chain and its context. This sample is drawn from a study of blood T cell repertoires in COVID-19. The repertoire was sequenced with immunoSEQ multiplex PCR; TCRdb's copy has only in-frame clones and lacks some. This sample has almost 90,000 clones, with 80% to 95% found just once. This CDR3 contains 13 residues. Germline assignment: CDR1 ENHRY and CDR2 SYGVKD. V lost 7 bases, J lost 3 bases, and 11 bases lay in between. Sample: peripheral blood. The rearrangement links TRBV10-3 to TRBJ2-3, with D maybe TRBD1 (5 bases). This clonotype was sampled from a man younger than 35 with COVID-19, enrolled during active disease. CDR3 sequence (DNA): TGTGCCATCAACGCAGGGCGGACAGATACGCAGTATTTT. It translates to CAINAGRTDTQYF.